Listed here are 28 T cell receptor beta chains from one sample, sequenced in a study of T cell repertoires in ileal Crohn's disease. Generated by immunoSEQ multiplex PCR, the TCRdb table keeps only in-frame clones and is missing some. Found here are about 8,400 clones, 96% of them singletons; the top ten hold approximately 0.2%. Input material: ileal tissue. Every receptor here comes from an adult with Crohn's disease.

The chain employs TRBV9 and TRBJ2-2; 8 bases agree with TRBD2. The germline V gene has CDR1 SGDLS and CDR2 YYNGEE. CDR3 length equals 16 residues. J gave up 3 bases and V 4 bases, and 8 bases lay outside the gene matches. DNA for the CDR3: TGTGCCAGCAGCCAAACCGGGACTAGGGACACCGGGGAGCTGTTTTTT. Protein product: CASSQTGTRDTGELFF.

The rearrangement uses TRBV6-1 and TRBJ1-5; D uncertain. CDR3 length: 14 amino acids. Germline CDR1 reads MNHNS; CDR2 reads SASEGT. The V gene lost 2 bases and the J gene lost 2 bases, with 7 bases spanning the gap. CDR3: CASSENTRNQPQHF. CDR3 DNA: TGTGCCAGCAGTGAAAATACTCGCAATCAGCCCCAGCATTTT.

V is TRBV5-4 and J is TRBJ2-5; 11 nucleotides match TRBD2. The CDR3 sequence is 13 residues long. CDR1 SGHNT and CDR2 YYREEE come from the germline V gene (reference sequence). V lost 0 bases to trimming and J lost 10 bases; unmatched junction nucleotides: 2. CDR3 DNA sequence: TGTGCCAGCAGCTTGGTTACTAGCGGGGGCCAGTACTTC. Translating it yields CASSLVTSGGQYF. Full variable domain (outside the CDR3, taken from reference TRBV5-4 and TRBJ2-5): ETGVTQSPTHLIKTRGQQVTLRCSSQSGHNTVSWYQQALGQGPQFIFQYYREEENGRGNFPPRFSGLQFPNYSSELNVNALELDDSALYLCASSLVTSGGQYFGPGTRLLVL.

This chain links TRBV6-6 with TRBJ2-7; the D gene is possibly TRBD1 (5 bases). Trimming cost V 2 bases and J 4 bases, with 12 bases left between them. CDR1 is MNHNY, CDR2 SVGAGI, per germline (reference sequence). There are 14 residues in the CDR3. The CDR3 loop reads CASSYGAGRYEQYF. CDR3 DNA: TGTGCCAGCAGTTACGGGGCCGGGCGATACGAGCAGTACTTC.

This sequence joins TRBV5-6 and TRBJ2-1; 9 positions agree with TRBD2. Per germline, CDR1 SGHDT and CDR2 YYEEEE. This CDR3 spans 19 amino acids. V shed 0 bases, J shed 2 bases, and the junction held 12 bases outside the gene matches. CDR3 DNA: TGTGCCAGCAGCTTGGGTGGCGGGGGGGGCCGATTGGCCTACAATGAGCAGTTCTTC. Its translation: CASSLGGGGGRLAYNEQFF.

CDR3 DNA sequence: TGTGCCAGCAGCTTAAGAGAGGCAGGGCAGAATGAAAAACTGTTTTTT. This translates into CASSLREAGQNEKLFF. This chain links TRBV7-6 with TRBJ1-4; a possible D gene is TRBD1 (5 bases). This CDR3 has 16 residues. Germline loops: CDR1 SGHVS, CDR2 FNYEAQ. Trimming removed 2 bases at V and 5 bases at J, with 15 bases between.

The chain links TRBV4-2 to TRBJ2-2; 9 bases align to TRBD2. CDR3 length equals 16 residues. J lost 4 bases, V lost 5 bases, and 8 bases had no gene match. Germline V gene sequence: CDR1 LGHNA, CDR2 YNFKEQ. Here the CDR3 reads CASSSQAGGLTGELFF. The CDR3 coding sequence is TGTGCCAGCAGCTCACAAGCGGGGGGCCTCACCGGGGAGCTGTTTTTT.

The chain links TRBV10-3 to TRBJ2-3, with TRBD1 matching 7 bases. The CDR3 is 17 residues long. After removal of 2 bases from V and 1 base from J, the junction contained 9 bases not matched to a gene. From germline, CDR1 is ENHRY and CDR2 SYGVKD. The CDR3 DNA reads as TGTGCCATCAGTGAGCCACAGGGGTTCGTAGGCACAGATACGCAGTATTTT. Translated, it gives CAISEPQGFVGTDTQYF.

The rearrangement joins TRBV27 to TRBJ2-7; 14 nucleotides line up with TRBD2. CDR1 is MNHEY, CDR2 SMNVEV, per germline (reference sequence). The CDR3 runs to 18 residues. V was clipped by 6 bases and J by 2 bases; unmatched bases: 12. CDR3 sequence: CASRVSPGLAGVPYEQYV. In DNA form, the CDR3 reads TGTGCCAGCAGGGTAAGTCCGGGACTAGCGGGGGTCCCCTACGAGCAGTACGTC.

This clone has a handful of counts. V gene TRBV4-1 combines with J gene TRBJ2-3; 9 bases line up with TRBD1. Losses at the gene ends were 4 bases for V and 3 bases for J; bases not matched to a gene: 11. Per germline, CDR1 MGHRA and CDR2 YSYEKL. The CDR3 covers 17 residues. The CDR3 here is CASSLYPGQGGTDTQYF. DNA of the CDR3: TGCGCCAGCAGCCTCTATCCGGGACAGGGAGGTACAGATACGCAGTATTTT.

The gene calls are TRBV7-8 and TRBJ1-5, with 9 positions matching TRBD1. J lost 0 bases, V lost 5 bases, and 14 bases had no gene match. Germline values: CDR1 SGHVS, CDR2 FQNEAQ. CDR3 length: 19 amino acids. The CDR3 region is CASSPRQGGATFSNQPQHF. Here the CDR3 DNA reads TGTGCCAGCAGCCCACGACAGGGGGGGGCCACCTTTAGCAATCAGCCCCAGCATTTT.

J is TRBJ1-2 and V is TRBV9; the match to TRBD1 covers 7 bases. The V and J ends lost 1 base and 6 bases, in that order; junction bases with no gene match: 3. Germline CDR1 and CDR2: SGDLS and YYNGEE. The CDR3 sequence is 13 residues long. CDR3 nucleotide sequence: TGTGCCAGCAGCGTATCAACAGGGGATGGCTACACCTTC. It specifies CASSVSTGDGYTF.

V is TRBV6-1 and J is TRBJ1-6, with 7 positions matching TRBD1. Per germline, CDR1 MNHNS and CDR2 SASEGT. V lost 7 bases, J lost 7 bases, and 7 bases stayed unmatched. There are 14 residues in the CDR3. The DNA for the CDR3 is TGTGCCAGCACCCAGACAGGGAAAAATTCACCCCTCCACTTT. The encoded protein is CASTQTGKNSPLHF.

This CDR3 reads CASSSNARASSYNSPLHF. The CDR3 region has the DNA TGTGCCAGCAGTTCAAATGCCAGGGCAAGCTCCTATAATTCACCCCTCCACTTT. The rearrangement links TRBV27 to TRBJ1-6, with a tentative D call TRBD1 (5 bases). The germline gives CDR1 MNHEY, CDR2 SMNVEV (reference sequence). This CDR3 has 18 amino acids. With 4 bases removed from V and 0 bases from J, the gap between germline ends came to 16 bases.

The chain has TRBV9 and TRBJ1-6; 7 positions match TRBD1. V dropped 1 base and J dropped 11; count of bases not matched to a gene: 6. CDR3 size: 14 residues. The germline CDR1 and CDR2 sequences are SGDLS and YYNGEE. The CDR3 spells CASSVTWTGAPLHF. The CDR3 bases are TGTGCCAGCAGCGTAACTTGGACAGGAGCACCCCTCCACTTT.

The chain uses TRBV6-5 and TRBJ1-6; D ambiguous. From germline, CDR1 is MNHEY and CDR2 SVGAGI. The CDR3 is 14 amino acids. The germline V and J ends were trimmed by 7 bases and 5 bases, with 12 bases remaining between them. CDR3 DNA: TGTGCCAGCATGTTTGGCGGGAATAATTCACCCCTCCACTTT. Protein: CASMFGGNNSPLHF.

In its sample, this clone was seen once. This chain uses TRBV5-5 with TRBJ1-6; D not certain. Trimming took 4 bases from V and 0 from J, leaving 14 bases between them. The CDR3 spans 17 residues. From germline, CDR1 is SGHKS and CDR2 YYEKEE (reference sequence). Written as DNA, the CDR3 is TGTGCCAGCAGCACAAGCGCTCGAGACTCCTATAATTCACCCCTCCACTTT. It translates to CASSTSARDSYNSPLHF. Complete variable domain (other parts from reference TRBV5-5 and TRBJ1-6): DAGVTQSPTHLIKTRGQQVTLRCSPISGHKSVSWYQQVLGQGPQFIFQYYEKEERGRGNFPDRFSARQFPNYSSELNVNALLLGDSALYLCASSTSARDSYNSPLHFGNGTRLTVT.

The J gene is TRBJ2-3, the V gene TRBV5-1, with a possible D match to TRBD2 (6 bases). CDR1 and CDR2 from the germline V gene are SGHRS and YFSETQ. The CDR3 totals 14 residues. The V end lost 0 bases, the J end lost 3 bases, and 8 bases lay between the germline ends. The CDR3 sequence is CASSLVAGTDTQYF. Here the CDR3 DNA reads TGCGCCAGCAGCTTGGTTGCGGGAACAGATACGCAGTATTTT. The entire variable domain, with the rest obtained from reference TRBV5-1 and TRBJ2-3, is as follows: KAGVTQTPRYLIKTRGQQVTLSCSPISGHRSVSWYQQTPGQGLQFLFEYFSETQRNKGNFPGRFSGRQFSNSRSEMNVSTLELGDSALYLCASSLVAGTDTQYFGPGTRLTVL.

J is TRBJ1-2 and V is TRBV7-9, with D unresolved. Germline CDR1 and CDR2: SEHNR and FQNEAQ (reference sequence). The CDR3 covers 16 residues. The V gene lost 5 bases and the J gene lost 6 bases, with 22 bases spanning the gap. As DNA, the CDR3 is TGTGCCAGCAGCCCTAGGAGGCAAGTTCCTCGGAATGGCTACACCTTC. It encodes CASSPRRQVPRNGYTF. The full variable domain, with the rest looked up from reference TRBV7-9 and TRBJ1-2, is DTGVSQNPRHKITKRGQNVTFRCDPISEHNRLYWYRQTLGQGPEFLTYFQNEAQLEKSRLLSDRFSAERPKGSFSTLEIQRTEQGDSAMYLCASSPRRQVPRNGYTFGSGTRLTVV.

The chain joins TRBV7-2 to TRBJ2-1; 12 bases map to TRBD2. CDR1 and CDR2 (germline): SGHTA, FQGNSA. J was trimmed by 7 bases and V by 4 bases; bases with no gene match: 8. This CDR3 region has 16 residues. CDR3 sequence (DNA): TGTGCCAGCAGCTCCTCTAGCGGGGGGGCGATAAATGAGCAGTTCTTC. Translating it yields CASSSSSGGAINEQFF.

CDR3 region: CASSLDRLQPQHF. The CDR3 nucleotides read TGTGCCAGCAGCTTAGACAGGCTTCAGCCCCAGCATTTT. The chain carries TRBV11-1 and TRBJ1-5, with D perhaps TRBD1 (5 bases). Germline CDR1 reads SGHAT; CDR2 reads FQDESV (reference sequence). V was pared by 1 base and J by 6 bases, with 7 bases between. The CDR3 is 13 residues long.

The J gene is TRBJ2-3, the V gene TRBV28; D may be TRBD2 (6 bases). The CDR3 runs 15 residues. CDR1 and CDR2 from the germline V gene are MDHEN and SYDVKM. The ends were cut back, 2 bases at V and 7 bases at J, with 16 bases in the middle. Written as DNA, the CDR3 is TGTGCCAGCAGTTTAGGGGGGACGGGGTCGCATACGCAGTATTTT. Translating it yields CASSLGGTGSHTQYF.

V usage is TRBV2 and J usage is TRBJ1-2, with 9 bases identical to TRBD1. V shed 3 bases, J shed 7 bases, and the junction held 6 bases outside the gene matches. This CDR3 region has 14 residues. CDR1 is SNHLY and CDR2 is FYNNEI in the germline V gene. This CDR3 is CASSDYGTGRGYTF. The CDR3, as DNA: TGTGCCAGCAGTGATTACGGGACAGGGCGTGGCTACACCTTC. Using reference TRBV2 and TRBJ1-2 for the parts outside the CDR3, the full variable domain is EPEVTQTPSHQVTQMGQEVILRCVPISNHLYFYWYRQILGQKVEFLVSFYNNEISEKSEIFDDQFSVERPDGSNFTLKIRSTKLEDSAMYFCASSDYGTGRGYTFGSGTRLTVV.

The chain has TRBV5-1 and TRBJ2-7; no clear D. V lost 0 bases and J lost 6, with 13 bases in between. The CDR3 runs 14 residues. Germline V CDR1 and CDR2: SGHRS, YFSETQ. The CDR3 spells CASSLVWQAAEQYF. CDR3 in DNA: TGCGCCAGCAGCTTGGTGTGGCAGGCAGCCGAGCAGTACTTC.

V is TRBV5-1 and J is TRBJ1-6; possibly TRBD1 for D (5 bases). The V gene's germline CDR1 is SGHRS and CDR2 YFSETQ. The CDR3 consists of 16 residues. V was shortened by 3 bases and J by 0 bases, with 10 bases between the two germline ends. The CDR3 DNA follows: TGCGCCAGCAGCTCGGGGGGGAGCTCCTATAATTCACCCCTCCACTTT. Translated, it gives CASSSGGSSYNSPLHF.

Here the CDR3 reads CASRLTSGGGWPDEQFF. The CDR3 region has the DNA TGTGCCAGTAGGCTGACTAGCGGGGGGGGGTGGCCCGATGAGCAGTTCTTC. The chain combines TRBV19 with TRBJ2-1; TRBD2 matches at 14 bases. The V segment lost 6 bases and the J segment 8 bases; nucleotides outside the gene matches: 12. The CDR3 runs 17 residues. Germline CDR1 reads LNHDA; CDR2 reads SQIVND (reference sequence). Variable domain in full (rest from reference TRBV19 and TRBJ2-1): DGGITQSPKYLFRKEGQNVTLSCEQNLNHDAMYWYRQDPGQGLRLIYYSQIVNDFQKGDIAEGYSVSREKKESFPLTVTSAQKNPTAFYLCASRLTSGGGWPDEQFFGPGTRLTVL.

The CDR3 bases are TGTGCCAGTTCGCAGGGGGCTTCCTACAATGAGCAGTTCTTC. Protein: CASSQGASYNEQFF. The chain joins TRBV7-6 to TRBJ2-1; 8 bases match TRBD1. CDR3 length equals 14 residues. J was trimmed by 1 base and V by 9 bases; bases with no gene match: 5. Germline V gene lookup returns CDR1 SGHVS and CDR2 FNYEAQ.

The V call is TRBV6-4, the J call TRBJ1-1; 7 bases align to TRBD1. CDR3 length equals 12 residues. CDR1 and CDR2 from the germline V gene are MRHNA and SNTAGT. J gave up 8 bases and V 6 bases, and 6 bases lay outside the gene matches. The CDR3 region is CASSGQAAEAFF. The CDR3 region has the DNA TGTGCCAGCAGCGGACAGGCGGCCGAAGCTTTCTTT.